What follows are 32 T cell receptor beta chains derived from one specimen sequenced in a study of blood T cell repertoires in COVID-19 (dated by TCRdb to 2020 to 2022). The method was the immunoSEQ multiplex PCR assay. In TCRdb, the immuneACCESS table is reduced to in-frame sequences with V and J assigned. These tables do not hold every clone; where another copy was compared, an unresolved V gene accounts for under half, and the others remain unexplained. Across this sample there are 200,000 or so clones, with roughly 87% seen only once. The leading ten clones occupy 7.2% of the sample. The specimen was PBMCs or T cells enriched from blood (not recorded which). The receptor source for this set is a man in his thirties or forties in a cohort exposed to, infected with or recovered from COVID-19 (not recorded which).

This clone has a single count. The V gene is TRBV11-2, the J gene TRBJ1-2; unclear D gene. Between the trimmed V and J ends, which lost 4 bases and 2 bases, there was a span of 14 bases. The CDR3 is made up of 15 amino acids. CDR1 SGHAT and CDR2 FQNNGV come from the germline V gene. CDR3 coding DNA: TGTGCCAGCAGCTCTTCTCTCCGGGTAAACTATGGCTACACCTTC. Its translation: CASSSSLRVNYGYTF.

The V gene is TRBV7-3, the J gene TRBJ2-5; 7 nucleotides agree with TRBD2. Germline assignment: CDR1 SGHTA and CDR2 FQGTGA. The V segment lost 5 bases and the J segment 5 bases; nucleotides outside the gene matches: 8. CDR3 length: 14 residues. CDR3: CASSVGGSGETQYF. CDR3 sequence (DNA): TGTGCCAGCAGCGTCGGCGGGAGTGGGGAGACCCAGTACTTC. The variable domain in full, with the rest retrieved from reference TRBV7-3 and TRBJ2-5, is GAGVSQTPSNKVTEKGKYVELRCDPISGHTALYWYRQSLGQGPEFLIYFQGTGAADDSGLPNDRFFAVRPEGSVSTLKIQRTERGDSAVYLCASSVGGSGETQYFGPGTRLLVL.

This chain links TRBV19 with TRBJ2-2, with TRBD1 matching over 7 bases. V shed 6 bases and J 1 base; nucleotides not matched to a gene: 5. CDR3 length: 15 amino acids. Per germline, CDR1 LNHDA and CDR2 SQIVND (reference sequence). CDR3 loop: CASSHRTGNTGELFF. Written as DNA, the CDR3 is TGTGCCAGTAGCCATAGGACAGGGAACACCGGGGAGCTGTTTTTT.

The V call is TRBV29-1, the J call TRBJ2-5, with 8 bases identical to TRBD1. The V segment lost 3 bases and the J segment 4 bases; nucleotides outside the gene matches: 1. The CDR3 is made up of 12 amino acids. Per the germline V gene, CDR1 is SQVTM and CDR2 is ANQGSEA. This chain's CDR3 is CSVDRGPETQYF. The CDR3 nucleotides read TGCAGCGTTGACAGGGGGCCAGAGACCCAGTACTTC.

V usage is TRBV27 and J usage is TRBJ2-7, with a possible D match to TRBD1 (6 bases). Germline CDR1 reads MNHEY; CDR2 reads SMNVEV (reference sequence). The length of the CDR3 is 13 residues. The germline V and J ends were trimmed by 5 bases and 5 bases, with 13 bases remaining between them. The CDR3 coding sequence is TGTGCCAGCAGTCGGACAGTTCTACACGAGCAGTACTTC. It is translated as CASSRTVLHEQYF.

The J gene is TRBJ2-1, the V gene TRBV21-1; TRBD1, the table's D call, was not compared with the DNA. TRBV21-1 constitutes a pseudogene. This CDR3 spans 19 amino acids. CDR3 residues: CASSNHHRGKTSSYNEQFF. CDR3 in DNA: TGTGCCAGCAGCAACCACCACAGGGGGAAAACGAGCTCCTACAATGAGCAGTTCTTC.

This chain joins TRBV11-1 and TRBJ2-7; D gene unclear. CDR1 and CDR2 from the germline V gene are SGHAT and FQDESV (reference sequence). The CDR3 is made up of 16 amino acids. V was shortened by 0 bases and J by 6 bases, with 18 bases between the two germline ends. CDR3 in amino acids: CASSLANSYPGREQYF. CDR3 nucleotides: TGTGCCAGCAGCTTAGCGAATTCCTACCCAGGTCGCGAGCAGTACTTC.

This chain's CDR3 is CASSQDRGLIYNEQFF. The CDR3 DNA reads TGTGCCAGCAGCCAAGATAGGGGGCTGATTTACAATGAGCAGTTCTTC. This chain links TRBV3-1 (or the pseudogene TRBV3-2) with TRBJ2-1; 7 nucleotides match TRBD1. CDR3 size: 16 residues. The germline V gene has CDR1 LGHDT and CDR2 YNNKEL (reference sequence). Germline trimming cut 0 bases from V and 4 bases from J; bases unmatched to any gene: 6.

This clone was recorded at least ten times. The gene calls are TRBV5-5 and TRBJ1-3; D gene uncertain. Trimming removed 0 bases from V and 4 bases from J, with 8 bases in between. The CDR3 has 14 residues. Germline loops: CDR1 SGHKS, CDR2 YYEKEE (reference sequence). CDR3 nucleotides: TGTGCCAGCAGCTTGGAACTGAAGGGAAACACCATATATTTT. Amino acid sequence: CASSLELKGNTIYF. Full variable domain (rest looked up from reference TRBV5-5 and TRBJ1-3): DAGVTQSPTHLIKTRGQQVTLRCSPISGHKSVSWYQQVLGQGPQFIFQYYEKEERGRGNFPDRFSARQFPNYSSELNVNALLLGDSALYLCASSLELKGNTIYFGEGSWLTVV.

About this clone: One end of the junction varies from germline; a read error may be responsible. V and J are TRBV11-2 and TRBJ2-1; D is perhaps TRBD1 (5 bases). CDR1 is SGHAT, CDR2 FQNNGV, per germline. The CDR3 has 12 amino acids. CDR3 sequence (DNA): TGTGCCAGCAGCCTAGACGGACATTCAATGTTCTTC. It specifies CASSLDGHSMFF.

The sample holds a few counts of this clone. This chain joins TRBV9 and TRBJ2-2; D perhaps matches TRBD1 (6 bases). The CDR3 sequence is 13 residues long. V lost 2 bases and J 4 bases, leaving 6 bases between the germline ends. From germline, CDR1 is SGDLS and CDR2 YYNGEE. CDR3 region: CASSVRGTGELFF. CDR3 nucleotides: TGTGCCAGCAGCGTCAGGGGCACCGGGGAGCTGTTTTTT.

For the CDR3, the DNA is TGTGCCAGCACCAACCCAGGGGGTGGCGAGCAGTACTTC. It codes for CASTNPGGGEQYF. V and J are TRBV5-6 and TRBJ2-7; 7 nucleotides agree with TRBD1. Germline assignment: CDR1 SGHDT and CDR2 YYEEEE. With V trimmed by 6 bases and J by 6 bases, 9 bases remained unmatched. CDR3 length: 13 amino acids.

The chain recombines TRBV12-3 or TRBV12-4 with TRBJ2-1, with D possibly being TRBD2 (5 bases). V was shortened by 1 base and J by 7 bases, with 8 bases between the two germline ends. The CDR3 loop spans 13 amino acids. The CDR3: CASSLGLLNEQFF. In DNA form, the CDR3 reads TGTGCCAGCAGTTTAGGACTATTGAATGAGCAGTTCTTC.

The chain couples TRBV6-5 to TRBJ2-5, with 15 positions matching TRBD2. CDR1 and CDR2 (germline): MNHEY, SVGAGI. The ends lost 4 bases at V and 5 bases at J; junction bases unmatched: 5. CDR3 length: 16 residues. The CDR3 spells CASSFGLAGGRETQYF. The CDR3 DNA reads TGTGCCAGCAGTTTTGGACTAGCGGGAGGGAGGGAGACCCAGTACTTC.

The chain links TRBV7-4 to TRBJ2-7, with 8 bases lining up with TRBD2. CDR3 length equals 16 residues. Germline CDR1 reads SGHVT; CDR2 reads SQSDAQ. V dropped 0 bases and J dropped 5; count of bases not matched to a gene: 9. The CDR3 region is CASSLAVAGPRNEQYF. The DNA of the CDR3 is TGTGCCAGCAGCTTAGCGGTAGCGGGACCCCGGAACGAGCAGTACTTC.

The genes are TRBV14 and TRBJ1-1; the match to TRBD1 covers 7 bases. V gave up 2 bases and J gave up 1 base; unmatched junction bases: 13. Germline V CDR1 and CDR2: SGHDN, FVKESK. The CDR3 sequence is 18 residues long. The CDR3 coding sequence is TGTGCCAGCAGCCAATGGGGTAGGGGGCCACCGACGAACACTGAAGCTTTCTTT. Its protein product is CASSQWGRGPPTNTEAFF.

This rearrangement joins TRBV29-1 to TRBJ1-2, with unresolved D. Trimming took off 4 bases at V and 3 bases at J, with 6 bases between the two ends. The CDR3 is 11 residues long. Germline V gene sequence: CDR1 SQVTM, CDR2 ANQGSEA. The CDR3 sequence is CSVVSDYGYTF. The CDR3 DNA reads TGCAGCGTTGTGTCGGACTATGGCTACACCTTC.

The chain combines TRBV21-1 with TRBJ2-2; the D call in the table, TRBD1, was not verified against the DNA. TRBV21-1 is a listed pseudogene. The CDR3 loop spans 18 amino acids. This chain's CDR3 is CASNARNLQGAHTGELFF. In nucleotides, the CDR3 is TGTGCCAGCAACGCACGTAATTTACAGGGGGCACACACCGGGGAGCTGTTTTTT.

The chain carries TRBV2 and TRBJ2-5; D gene unclear. Looked up from germline, CDR1 is SNHLY and CDR2 is FYNNEI. The CDR3 has 11 amino acids. Trimming took 7 bases from V and 1 from J, leaving 4 bases between them. As DNA, the CDR3 is TGTGCCAGCACCGTCCAAGAGACCCAGTACTTC. Translated, it gives CASTVQETQYF.

This clone was recorded once. This chain connects TRBV3-1 (or the pseudogene TRBV3-2) to TRBJ2-7; 8 bases agree with TRBD1. The CDR3 consists of 15 residues. Germline CDR1 LGHDT, CDR2 YNNKEL (reference sequence). Trimming removed 3 bases from V and 4 bases from J; junction bases left unmatched: 8. Written as DNA, the CDR3 is TGTGCCAGCAGCCACCCAGGGGGCTCGGCGTACGAGCAGTACTTC. Translated, it gives CASSHPGGSAYEQYF.

A remark on this clone: Its ends do not fully match the called genes, so a read error is possible. In nucleotides, the CDR3 is TGTGCCAGCAGCTACTGGACAGGGGCGAACTATGGCTACACCTTC. The encoded protein is CASSYWTGANYGYTF. This rearrangement joins TRBV6-5 to TRBJ1-2; 9 bases agree with TRBD1. The germline gives CDR1 MNHEY, CDR2 SVGAGI. This CDR3 has 15 amino acids.

The gene calls are TRBV5-6 and TRBJ1-6, with D perhaps TRBD1 (5 bases). Trimming took 7 bases from V and 9 from J, leaving 14 bases between them. CDR3 length: 13 amino acids. Germline CDR1 SGHDT, CDR2 YYEEEE. CDR3 in amino acids: CASRGGGVSPLHF. DNA of the CDR3: TGTGCCAGCCGGGGGGGAGGAGTTTCACCCCTCCACTTT.

This clone has only a few counts. The V gene is TRBV3-1 (or the pseudogene TRBV3-2), the J gene TRBJ2-7, with TRBD2 matching 10 bases. In germline, CDR1 is LGHDT, CDR2 YNNKEL (reference sequence). Trimming took 5 bases from V and 4 from J; bases not matched to a gene: 5. This CDR3 region has 14 residues. The chain's CDR3 is CASSVSSGSYEQYF. CDR3 in DNA: TGTGCCAGCAGCGTCTCTAGCGGGAGTTACGAGCAGTACTTC.

This chain connects TRBV5-5 to TRBJ1-2; D ambiguous. The germline V gene has CDR1 SGHKS and CDR2 YYEKEE (reference sequence). This CDR3 region has 14 residues. Trimming cost V 6 bases and J 8 bases, with 20 bases left between them. CDR3 nucleotides: TGTGCCAGCACCACGAACACCCTCCGGGGAGGCTACACCTTC. Translation: CASTTNTLRGGYTF.

The chain has TRBV7-2 and TRBJ2-5; 9 nucleotides line up with TRBD2. Germline values: CDR1 SGHTA, CDR2 FQGNSA. The CDR3 covers 15 residues. V lost 5 bases, J lost 5 bases, and 9 bases stayed unmatched. CDR3 sequence reads: CASSADSGRRETQYF. The CDR3 coding sequence is TGTGCCAGCAGCGCAGATAGCGGGAGAAGGGAGACCCAGTACTTC.

This chain uses TRBV29-1 with TRBJ1-2; TRBD1 is a possible D gene (6 bases). The CDR3 covers 14 residues. The V end lost 1 base, the J end lost 4 bases, and 13 bases lay between the germline ends. Germline V gives CDR1 SQVTM, CDR2 ANQGSEA. The CDR3, as DNA: TGCAGCGTTGAAGCTTACAGGGTCCCCTATGGCTACACCTTC. This sequence encodes CSVEAYRVPYGYTF.

This chain uses TRBV29-1 with TRBJ2-2; TRBD1 matches 7 bases. Germline V gene data show CDR1 as SQVTM and CDR2 as ANQGSEA. This CDR3 has 13 residues. V lost 3 bases, J lost 7 bases, and 5 bases stayed unmatched. CDR3 loop: CSVEEQGIGELFF. The CDR3 DNA is TGCAGCGTTGAGGAACAGGGGATCGGGGAGCTGTTTTTT.

The chain links TRBV10-3 to TRBJ1-2, with unresolved D. V lost 2 bases, J lost 5 bases, and 15 bases lay in between. This CDR3 comprises 15 residues. Germline CDR1 ENHRY, CDR2 SYGVKD. This chain's CDR3 is CAISEPERLMYGYTF. The CDR3 bases are TGTGCCATCAGTGAGCCCGAGCGGCTGATGTATGGCTACACCTTC.

The rearrangement uses TRBV6-5 and TRBJ2-5, with 7 nucleotides matching TRBD2. The CDR3 is 14 amino acids. Germline assignment: CDR1 MNHEY and CDR2 SVGAGI. With V trimmed by 6 bases and J by 5 bases, 9 bases remained unmatched. For the CDR3, the DNA is TGTGCCAGCAGATCGGGCGGGAGTGGGGAGACCCAGTACTTC. This gives the protein CASRSGGSGETQYF.

The chain is built from TRBV7-2 and TRBJ2-7; TRBD1 is a possible D gene (6 bases). Deletions cut 3 bases from V and 2 bases from J, with 8 bases between. CDR3 length: 13 residues. Germline values: CDR1 SGHTA, CDR2 FQGNSA. The CDR3: CASSFKGAYEQYF. CDR3 nucleotide sequence: TGTGCCAGCAGCTTCAAGGGGGCCTACGAGCAGTACTTC. The variable domain in full, with the rest retrieved from reference TRBV7-2 and TRBJ2-7, is GAGVSQSPSNKVTEKGKDVELRCDPISGHTALYWYRQSLGQGLEFLIYFQGNSAPDKSGLPSDRFSAERTGGSVSTLTIQRTQQEDSAVYLCASSFKGAYEQYFGPGTRLTVT.

This chain joins TRBV6-5 and TRBJ2-5; D may be TRBD1 (6 bases). Germline-derived CDR1 and CDR2 are MNHEY and SVGAGI. V was clipped by 8 bases and J by 0 bases, with 16 bases between them. This CDR3 is built from 15 residues. As DNA, the CDR3 is TGTGCCAGCTCCCTGTGGCAGGGGAACCAAGAGACCCAGTACTTC. Protein product: CASSLWQGNQETQYF.

This chain uses TRBV20-1 with TRBJ1-1; D is unclear. Germline V gives CDR1 DFQATT, CDR2 SNEGSKA (reference sequence). The CDR3 is 11 residues long. The CDR3 sequence: CSAPENTEAFF. In DNA, the CDR3 is TGCAGCGCGCCCGAGAACACTGAAGCTTTCTTT.